This T cell receptor (beta chain) derives from a study of cytomegalovirus exposure and HLA in healthy donors. The PCR had 60 Vbeta and 13 Jbeta primers. Using immunoSEQ multiplex PCR, the repertoire was profiled, and TCRdb retains in-frame clones only, with some absent. The sample lists some 150,000 clones, approximately 64% occurring once. Germline V CDR1 and CDR2: LNHDA, SQIVND (reference sequence). The CDR3 length is 19 residues. Losses at the gene ends were 6 bases for V and 7 bases for J; bases not matched to a gene: 22. The rearrangement joins TRBV19 to TRBJ1-1; TRBD1 agrees at 11 bases. Sequenced material: PBMCs. This TCR was sampled from a woman in her thirties or forties in good health and CMV-seronegative. The CDR3 sequence: CASRLRGQGQGVVGLEAFF. The CDR3 DNA reads as TGTGCCAGTAGGTTGCGCGGACAGGGACAGGGGGTCGTCGGCCTTGAAGCTTTCTTT.